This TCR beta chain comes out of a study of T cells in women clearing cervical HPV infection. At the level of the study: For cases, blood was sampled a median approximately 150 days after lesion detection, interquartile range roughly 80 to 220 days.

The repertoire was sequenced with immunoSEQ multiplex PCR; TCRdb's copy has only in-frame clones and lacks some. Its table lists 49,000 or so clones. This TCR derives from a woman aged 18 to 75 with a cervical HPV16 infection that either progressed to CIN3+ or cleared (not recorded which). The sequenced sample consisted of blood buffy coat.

The CDR3 bases that were read are TGTGCCAGCAGTCAAGACAGTTACGAG. Translated, it gives CASSQDSYE. The CDR3 in full is CASSQDSYEQYF. This chain uses TRBV6-2 or TRBV6-3 with TRBJ2-7; D is perhaps TRBD1 (5 bases). Read coverage stops 3 residues before the CDR3 terminus; the germline J gene supplies the remainder. The germline V and J ends were trimmed by 5 bases and 4 bases, with 9 bases remaining between them. The CDR3 is 12 amino acids. From germline, CDR1 is MNHEY and CDR2 SVGEGT.